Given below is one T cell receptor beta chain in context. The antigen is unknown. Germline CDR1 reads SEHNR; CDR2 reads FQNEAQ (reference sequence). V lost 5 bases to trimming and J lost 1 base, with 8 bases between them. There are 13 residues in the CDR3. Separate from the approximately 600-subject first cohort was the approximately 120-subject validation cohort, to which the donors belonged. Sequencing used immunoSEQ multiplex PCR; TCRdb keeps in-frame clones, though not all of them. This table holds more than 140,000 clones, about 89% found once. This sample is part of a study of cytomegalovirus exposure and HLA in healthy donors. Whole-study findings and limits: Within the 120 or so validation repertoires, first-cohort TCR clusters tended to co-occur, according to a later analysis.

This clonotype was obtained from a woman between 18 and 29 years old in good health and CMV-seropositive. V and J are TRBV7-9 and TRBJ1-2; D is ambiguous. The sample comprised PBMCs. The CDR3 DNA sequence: TGTGCCAGCAGCCCGACACTTAACTATGGCTACACCTTC. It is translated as CASSPTLNYGYTF.